The clone carrying this T cell receptor beta chain showed up many times. TCRdb re-clonotyped the PCR reads through MiXCR. In the table there are 25,000 to 30,000 clones, 15% of which are singletons. The CDR3 is made up of 14 amino acids. The germline V and J ends were trimmed by 1 base and 6 bases, with 9 bases remaining between them. Germline values: CDR1 SGHAT, CDR2 FQNNGV. This sample is drawn from a study of metastatic and nonmetastatic thyroid tumors. Study-wide background: The study looked at repertoires side by side in blood and in tumor or nodule tissue from malignant and benign thyroid patients.

Thyroid surgery was preceded by no treatment in any patient. The clonotype was recovered from a male donor with papillary thyroid cancer or a benign thyroid nodule (not recorded which). Some clones in this sample may be carry-over from other donors' samples. The sequencing sample was made of blood. The rearrangement links TRBV11-2 to TRBJ2-2; D is undetermined. CDR3 region: CASSLASRAGELFF. The CDR3 DNA is TGTGCCAGCAGCTTAGCCAGTCGCGCCGGGGAGCTGTTTTTT.